This is a list of T cell receptor beta chains from one sample in a study of cytomegalovirus exposure and HLA in healthy donors. Data came from immunoSEQ multiplex PCR; TCRdb stores just in-frame clones and leaves some out. This table has 190,000 or so clones, 80% to 90% appearing once. The sample consisted of PBMCs. The receptors were gathered from a woman aged 30 to 39 in good health and CMV-seropositive. Each CDR3 is given with its conserved first and last residue. A D gene is named only where the DNA matches it firmly. Part of the rows lack a size; the others show once, few, many or a class for expanded clones.

clone_size j_call cdr3_length d_call v_call cdr3_aa cdr3_nt
. TRBJ2-5 15 TRBD1 TRBV6-1 CASSGMAQGAGSQYF TGTGCCAGCAGCGGAATGGCACAGGGGGCCGGCTCCCAGTACTTC
. TRBJ2-2 17 . TRBV18 CASSPSKTGTGAGELFF TGTGCCAGCTCACCGAGTAAGACAGGGACGGGAGCCGGGGAGCTGTTTTTT
. TRBJ1-1 15 . TRBV28 CASSLSTELHTEAFF TGTGCCAGCAGTTTATCCACGGAGCTTCACACTGAAGCTTTCTTT
. TRBJ1-5 14 TRBD1 TRBV7-9 CASSPGTAYQPQHF TGTGCCAGCAGCCCCGGGACAGCTTATCAGCCCCAGCATTTT
. TRBJ1-1 17 . TRBV9 CASSVAGDSRRGTEAFF TGTGCCAGCAGCGTAGCCGGGGACTCCAGGCGGGGCACTGAAGCTTTCTTT
few TRBJ2-7 13 . TRBV6-5 CATQLGRFYEQYF TGTGCCACCCAGTTAGGGAGGTTCTACGAGCAGTACTTC
. TRBJ1-2 15 TRBD1 TRBV4-1 CASSQAGTGKYGYTF TGCGCCAGCAGCCAAGCCGGGACAGGGAAATATGGCTACACCTTC
. TRBJ1-1 15 . TRBV7-6 CASSLGPGMNTEAFF TGTGCCAGCAGCTTAGGTCCAGGGATGAACACTGAAGCTTTCTTT
few TRBJ1-3 13 . TRBV10-1 CASSEQAGNTIYF TGCGCCAGCAGTGAACAAGCTGGAAACACCATATATTTT
once TRBJ2-7 14 . TRBV27 CASSFSGTDDEQYF TGTGCCAGCAGTTTTTCCGGGACTGACGACGAGCAGTACTTC
once TRBJ2-7 14 TRBD2 TRBV9 CASSSGGGRYEQYF TGTGCCAGCAGCTCCGGGGGAGGGCGTTACGAGCAGTACTTC
. TRBJ2-3 14 TRBD2 TRBV2 CASSIAGTTDTQYF TGTGCCAGCAGTATAGCGGGTACTACAGATACGCAGTATTTT
. TRBJ1-1 16 . TRBV5-1 CASSQRRGGPNTEAFF TGCGCCAGCAGCCAAAGAAGGGGGGGTCCGAACACTGAAGCTTTCTTT
. TRBJ2-1 15 . TRBV2 CASSEWFTSNNEQFF TGTGCCAGCAGTGAATGGTTTACTTCTAACAATGAGCAGTTCTTC
. TRBJ2-1 15 TRBD2 TRBV13 CASSGGLAGYNEQFF TGTGCCAGCAGCGGAGGACTAGCGGGGTACAATGAGCAGTTCTTC
. TRBJ2-1 16 TRBD1 TRBV2 CASSGRGQGARNEQFF TGTGCCAGCAGTGGACGGGGACAGGGGGCGCGGAATGAGCAGTTCTTC
. TRBJ2-5 15 . TRBV1 CTSSQETGGSETQYF TGCACCAGCAGCCAAGAAACGGGAGGCTCAGAGACCCAGTACTTC
. TRBJ2-7 14 . TRBV19 CASSMTAESYEQYF TGTGCCAGTAGTATGACAGCCGAATCCTACGAGCAGTACTTC
. TRBJ1-1 13 . TRBV7-9 CASSLGGLAEAFF TGTGCCAGCAGCTTGGGGGGGCTCGCTGAAGCTTTCTTT
. TRBJ1-3 14 . TRBV7-6 CASSPRVAGNTIYF TGTGCCAGCAGCCCGCGGGTCGCTGGAAACACCATATATTTT
once TRBJ2-4 17 . TRBV15 CATSRDKGFADGNIQYF TGTGCCACCAGCAGAGATAAGGGGTTCGCAGACGGAAACATTCAGTACTTC
. TRBJ2-5 12 TRBD1 TRBV6-5 CASGQGKETQYF TGTGCCAGCGGACAGGGAAAAGAGACCCAGTACTTC
. TRBJ2-4 14 . TRBV10-2 CASSEQQGRNIQYF TGCGCCAGCAGTGAGCAACAGGGAAGGAACATTCAGTACTTC
. TRBJ2-5 13 TRBD2 TRBV7-9 CASSPGGGETQYF TGTGCCAGCAGCCCGGGCGGGGGAGAGACCCAGTACTTC
. TRBJ2-3 14 . TRBV9 CATAGDTSTDTQYF TGTGCCACTGCGGGGGACACCTCCACAGATACGCAGTATTTT
. TRBJ2-3 14 TRBD1 TRBV28 CASRDSLSTDTQYF TGTGCCAGCCGGGACAGCCTAAGCACAGATACGCAGTATTTT
. TRBJ2-2 19 TRBD2 TRBV9 CASSVAATGTSGATGELFF TGTGCCAGCAGCGTAGCAGCCACCGGGACTAGCGGCGCCACCGGGGAGCTGTTTTTT
. TRBJ1-5 14 . TRBV2 CASRKGPAGESQHF TGTGCCAGCAGGAAAGGGCCAGCCGGGGAGTCCCAGCATTTT
. TRBJ1-5 15 TRBD1 TRBV28 CASSGTGWRNQPQHF TGTGCCAGCTCCGGGACAGGGTGGCGAAATCAGCCCCAGCATTTT
. TRBJ1-2 13 . TRBV5-1 CASSLEQGYGYTF TGCGCCAGCAGCCTAGAACAGGGCTATGGCTACACCTTC
. TRBJ2-1 15 TRBD2 TRBV6-5 CASRTSGSSYNEQFF TGTGCCAGCAGAACTAGCGGTAGCTCCTACAATGAGCAGTTCTTC
few TRBJ2-7 16 TRBD1 TRBV5-1 CASSYRQGAQPYEQYF TGCGCCAGCAGTTATCGTCAGGGGGCCCAACCCTACGAGCAGTACTTC
. TRBJ2-5 13 TRBD2 TRBV2 CASSGLAVETQYF TGTGCCAGCAGTGGACTAGCAGTAGAGACCCAGTACTTC
. TRBJ1-2 14 . TRBV7-2 CASSQIGGSYGYTF TGTGCCAGCAGCCAAATCGGGGGAAGCTATGGCTACACCTTC
. TRBJ2-1 16 . TRBV28 CASRVIRETKTNEQFF TGTGCCAGCAGGGTAATCCGGGAGACGAAAACCAATGAGCAGTTCTTC
. TRBJ2-2 18 . TRBV5-1 CASSFGPYTRGTTGELFF TGCGCCAGCAGCTTTGGGCCCTATACTAGAGGAACCACCGGGGAGCTGTTTTTT
. TRBJ1-3 14 . TRBV5-4 CASSKRQHGNTIYF TGTGCCAGCAGCAAAAGACAGCATGGAAACACCATATATTTT
. TRBJ2-1 13 . TRBV10-3 CAISESLTGEQFF TGTGCCATCAGTGAGTCGCTGACTGGAGAGCAGTTCTTC
few TRBJ2-5 14 TRBD2 TRBV30 CAWGTGGGQETQYF TGTGCCTGGGGAACGGGCGGGGGCCAAGAGACCCAGTACTTC
. TRBJ2-7 13 . TRBV10-3 CAISESVSYEQYF TGTGCCATCAGTGAGTCGGTCAGCTACGAGCAGTACTTC
. TRBJ2-7 15 . TRBV15 CATSREAGTRDEQYF TGTGCCACCAGCAGAGAGGCGGGGACCAGGGACGAGCAGTACTTC
. TRBJ2-3 15 TRBD2 TRBV7-9 CASSGGLAGPDTQYF TGTGCCAGCAGCGGAGGACTAGCGGGGCCAGATACGCAGTATTTT
. TRBJ2-7 16 . TRBV28 CASSLMGLEGLSEQYF TGTGCCAGCAGTTTAATGGGCTTGGAGGGCCTCTCCGAGCAGTACTTC
. TRBJ2-1 15 TRBD2 TRBV28 CASSLRLAGDNEQFF TGTGCCAGCAGCCTCCGACTAGCGGGAGATAATGAGCAGTTCTTC
. TRBJ2-7 14 . TRBV5-4 CASSLVGRPYEQYF TGTGCCAGCAGCTTGGTGGGGAGACCCTACGAGCAGTACTTC